This T cell receptor (beta chain) was sequenced during a study of cytomegalovirus exposure and HLA in healthy donors. Study-wide results and limits: High sensitivity and specificity were reportedly achieved when the classifier diagnosed cytomegalovirus status. There were some public TCRs occurring in many donors, but most TCR sequences were rare. For most TCR beta V segments, an earlier analysis put the productive rate at about 87% or about 30% of the time.

It was with 60 Vbeta and 13 Jbeta primers that the PCR ran. Profiled with immunoSEQ multiplex PCR; TCRdb holds only in-frame clones, not every one. This sample has some 130,000 clones, with approximately 71% found just once. A remark on this clone: Its antigen is undetermined.

Donors likely had unrecorded immune exposures despite being nominally healthy when sampled. Germline V gives CDR1 ENHRY, CDR2 SYGVKD. The junction had 8 bases not matched to a gene; V was cut back by 4 bases and J by 3 bases. This CDR3 has 17 residues. The chain is built from TRBV10-3 and TRBJ2-1; 11 nucleotides agree with TRBD2. The TCR sequence derives from a man aged 25-40 years in good health and CMV-seronegative. The specimen was PBMCs. CDR3 sequence reads: CAISGSTSGKFYNEQFF. CDR3 bases: TGTGCCATCAGTGGCTCGACTAGCGGGAAGTTCTACAATGAGCAGTTCTTC.